This record covers a single T cell receptor beta chain. What it binds is not known. This sample was taken from a study of cytomegalovirus exposure and HLA in healthy donors. Researchers ran the PCR with 60 Vbeta and 13 Jbeta primers. Sequenced by immunoSEQ multiplex PCR; TCRdb stores in-frame clones only, minus some. Here the sample spans about 140,000 clones, around three fifths being singletons. Overall study results and limits: Solely CMV serostatus was available to characterize immune exposure. Specific recognition of CMV antigens was confirmed in vitro for a few chains (all CMV-associated). Most TCR sequences showed up rarely, but some public TCRs showed up in many donors.

The CDR3 totals 15 residues. Deletions cut 2 bases from V and 1 base from J, with 9 bases between. CDR1 is SNHLY, CDR2 FYNNEI, per germline. V gene TRBV2 combines with J gene TRBJ1-5; D is uncertain. Input material: PBMCs. This receptor was obtained from a male donor in good health and CMV-seronegative. The CDR3 reads CASSESGLSNQPQHF. CDR3 sequence (DNA): TGTGCCAGCAGTGAATCTGGCTTGAGCAATCAGCCCCAGCATTTT. Together with reference TRBV2 and TRBJ1-5, the CDR3 gives the full variable domain: EPEVTQTPSHQVTQMGQEVILRCVPISNHLYFYWYRQILGQKVEFLVSFYNNEISEKSEIFDDQFSVERPDGSNFTLKIRSTKLEDSAMYFCASSESGLSNQPQHFGDGTRLSIL.